This T cell receptor (beta chain) was captured by sequencing in a study of human T cells and chemical hapten exposure. Study at large: The patients were mostly female; they had alopecia areata, totalis or universalis.

V was pared by 5 bases and J by 2 bases, with 10 bases between. CDR3 length equals 13 residues. Germline CDR1 SGHTA, CDR2 FQGNSA. The time point denotes: patch test 2, 6 weeks after DPC sensitization. Treatment specified: therapeutic diphenylcyclopropenone sensitization with weekly scalp DPC. Donors, patients with alopecia ranging from 18 to 70 years old and judged suitable for DPC, provided samples. Unique molecular identifiers were affixed to discrete cDNA molecules within the library. TCRdb re-called the RACE reads through MiXCR, storing one row per CDR3 protein. This table has 120,000 to 150,000 distinct CDR3 sequences, 12% appearing once.

V and J are TRBV7-2 and TRBJ2-7; no reliable D call. The source was whole blood, collected in connection with sensitization to the hapten diphenylcyclopropenone (DPC). The sequence was collected from a woman between 50 and 59 years old with alopecia areata. Some clones in this sample may be carry-over from other donors' samples. Here the CDR3 reads CASSRSHTYEQYF. The CDR3 DNA reads as TGTGCCAGCAGCCGCTCCCACACCTACGAGCAGTACTTC.